Sequencing of this TCR beta chain was carried out in a study of preoperative IRX-2 immunotherapy in early breast cancer. Profiled with immunoSEQ multiplex PCR; TCRdb holds only in-frame clones, not every one. Among roughly 43,000 clones listed, approximately 95% were seen once. Treatment specified: preoperative locoregional IRX-2 cytokine immunotherapy. Preoperative locoregional IRX-2 cytokine immunotherapy was tested in the phase Ib source study. The CDR3 length is 17 residues. The rearrangement uses TRBV12-1 and TRBJ2-1; the D call of TRBD2 is as the table states it, not checked on the DNA. TRBV12-1 is a documented pseudogene. The sample consisted of tumor tissue, taken after IRX-2 immunotherapy. This sequence originates from a human donor with breast cancer. CDR3 protein: CASSFVSGTSGTNEQFF. CDR3 in DNA: TGTGCCAGCAGCTTTGTGTCCGGGACTAGCGGGACTAATGAGCAGTTCTTC.